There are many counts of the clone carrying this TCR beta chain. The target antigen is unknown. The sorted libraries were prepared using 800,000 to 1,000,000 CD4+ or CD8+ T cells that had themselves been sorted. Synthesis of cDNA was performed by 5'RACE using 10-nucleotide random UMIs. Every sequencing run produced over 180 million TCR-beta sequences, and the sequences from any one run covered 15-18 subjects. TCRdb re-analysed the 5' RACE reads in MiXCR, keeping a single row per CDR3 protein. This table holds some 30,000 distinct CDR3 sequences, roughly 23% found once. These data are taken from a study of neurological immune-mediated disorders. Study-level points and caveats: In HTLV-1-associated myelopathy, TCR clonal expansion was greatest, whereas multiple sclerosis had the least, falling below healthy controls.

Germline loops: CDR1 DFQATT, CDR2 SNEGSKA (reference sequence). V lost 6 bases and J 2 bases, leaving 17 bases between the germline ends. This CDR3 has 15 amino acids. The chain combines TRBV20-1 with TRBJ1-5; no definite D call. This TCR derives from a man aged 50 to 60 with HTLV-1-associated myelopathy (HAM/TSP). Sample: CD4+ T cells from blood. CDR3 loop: CSAPSAGMGNQPQHF. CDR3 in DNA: TGCAGTGCCCCGTCGGCGGGGATGGGCAATCAGCCCCAGCATTTT.